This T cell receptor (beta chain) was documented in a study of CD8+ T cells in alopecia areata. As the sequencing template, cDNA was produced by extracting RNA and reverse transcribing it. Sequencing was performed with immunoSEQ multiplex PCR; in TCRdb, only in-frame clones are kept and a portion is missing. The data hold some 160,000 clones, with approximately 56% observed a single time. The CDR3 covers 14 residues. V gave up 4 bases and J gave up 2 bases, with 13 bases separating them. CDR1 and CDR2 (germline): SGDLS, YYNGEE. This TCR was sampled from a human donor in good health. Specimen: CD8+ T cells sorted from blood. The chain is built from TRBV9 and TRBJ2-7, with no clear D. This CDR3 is CASSPDGLPYEQYF. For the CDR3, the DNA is TGTGCCAGCAGCCCCGACGGCTTACCCTACGAGCAGTACTTC.